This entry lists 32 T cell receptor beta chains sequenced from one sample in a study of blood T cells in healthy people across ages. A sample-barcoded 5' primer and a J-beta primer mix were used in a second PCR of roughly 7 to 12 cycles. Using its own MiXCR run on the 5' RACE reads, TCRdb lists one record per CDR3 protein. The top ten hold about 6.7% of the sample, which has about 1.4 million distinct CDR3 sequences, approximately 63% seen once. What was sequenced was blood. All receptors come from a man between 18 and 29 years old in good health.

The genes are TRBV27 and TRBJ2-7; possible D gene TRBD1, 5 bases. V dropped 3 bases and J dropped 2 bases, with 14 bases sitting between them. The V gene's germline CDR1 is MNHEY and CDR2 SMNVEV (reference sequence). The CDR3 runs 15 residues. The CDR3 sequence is CASSFFPDTTYEQYF. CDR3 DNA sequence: TGTGCCAGCAGTTTCTTCCCGGACACAACCTACGAGCAGTACTTC.

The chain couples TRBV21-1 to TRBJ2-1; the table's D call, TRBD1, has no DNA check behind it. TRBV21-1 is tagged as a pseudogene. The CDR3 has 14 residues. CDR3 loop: CASSKRQGSETQFF. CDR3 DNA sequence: TGTGCCAGCAGCAAAAGACAGGGTAGTGAGACCCAGTTCTTC.

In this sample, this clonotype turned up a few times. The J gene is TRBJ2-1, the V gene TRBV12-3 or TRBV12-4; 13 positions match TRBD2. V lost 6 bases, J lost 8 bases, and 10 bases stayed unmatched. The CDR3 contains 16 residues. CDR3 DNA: TGTGCCAGCAGATTACTAGCGGGAGGGGCTATGGATGAGCAGTTCTTC. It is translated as CASRLLAGGAMDEQFF.

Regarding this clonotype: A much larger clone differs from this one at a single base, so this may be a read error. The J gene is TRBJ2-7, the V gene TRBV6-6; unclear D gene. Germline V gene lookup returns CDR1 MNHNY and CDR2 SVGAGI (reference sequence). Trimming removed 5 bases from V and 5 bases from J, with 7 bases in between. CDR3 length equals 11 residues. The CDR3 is CASSDPDEQYF. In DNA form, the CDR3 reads TGTGCCAGCAGTGACCCCGACGAGCAGTACTTC.

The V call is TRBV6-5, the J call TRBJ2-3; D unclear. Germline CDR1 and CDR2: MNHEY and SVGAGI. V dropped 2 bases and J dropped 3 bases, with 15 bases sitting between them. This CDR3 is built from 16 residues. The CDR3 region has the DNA TGTGCCAGCAGTTACGGGCGGCGTACTGGAACAGATACGCAGTATTTT. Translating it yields CASSYGRRTGTDTQYF.

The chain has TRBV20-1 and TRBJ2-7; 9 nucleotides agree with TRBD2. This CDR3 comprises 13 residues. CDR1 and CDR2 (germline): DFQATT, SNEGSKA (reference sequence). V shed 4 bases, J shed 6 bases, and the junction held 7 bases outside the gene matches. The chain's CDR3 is CSANLAGAGEQYF. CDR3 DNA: TGCAGTGCTAACTTAGCGGGAGCGGGCGAGCAGTACTTC.

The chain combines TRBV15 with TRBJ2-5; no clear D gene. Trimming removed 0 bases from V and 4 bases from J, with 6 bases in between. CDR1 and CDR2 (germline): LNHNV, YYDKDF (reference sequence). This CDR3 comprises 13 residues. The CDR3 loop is CATSRDLRETQYF. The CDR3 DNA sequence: TGTGCCACCAGCAGAGATCTCCGAGAGACCCAGTACTTC.

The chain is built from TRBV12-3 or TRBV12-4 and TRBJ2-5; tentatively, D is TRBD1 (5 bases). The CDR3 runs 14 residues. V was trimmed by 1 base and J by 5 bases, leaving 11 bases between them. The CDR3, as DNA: TGTGCCAGCAGTTTAGGCAGGGTGGTCGAGACCCAGTACTTC. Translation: CASSLGRVVETQYF.

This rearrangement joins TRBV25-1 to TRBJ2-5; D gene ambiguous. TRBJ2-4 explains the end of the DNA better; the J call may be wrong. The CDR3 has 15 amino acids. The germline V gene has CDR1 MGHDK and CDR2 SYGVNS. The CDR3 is CASSESFGTKNIQYF. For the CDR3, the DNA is TGTGCCAGCAGTGAATCCTTTGGGACCAAAAACATTCAGTACTTC.

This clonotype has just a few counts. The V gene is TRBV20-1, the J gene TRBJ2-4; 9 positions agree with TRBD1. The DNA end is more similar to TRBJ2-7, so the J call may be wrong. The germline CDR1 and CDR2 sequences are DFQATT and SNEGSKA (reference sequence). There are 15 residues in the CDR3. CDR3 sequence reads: CSASPTGGSTYEQYF. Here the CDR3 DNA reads TGCAGTGCTAGCCCCACAGGGGGCTCGACCTACGAGCAGTACTTC.

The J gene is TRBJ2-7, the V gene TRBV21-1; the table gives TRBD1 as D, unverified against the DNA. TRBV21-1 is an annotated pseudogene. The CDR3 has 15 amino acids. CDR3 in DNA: TGTGCCAGCAGTCCAGGGGGCCTCGTTTCCTACGAGCAGTACTTC. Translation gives CASSPGGLVSYEQYF.

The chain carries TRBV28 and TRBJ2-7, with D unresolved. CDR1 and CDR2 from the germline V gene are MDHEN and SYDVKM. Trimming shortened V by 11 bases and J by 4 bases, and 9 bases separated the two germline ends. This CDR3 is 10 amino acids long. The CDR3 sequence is CASVGYEQYF. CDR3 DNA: TGTGCCTCAGTCGGGTACGAGCAGTACTTC.

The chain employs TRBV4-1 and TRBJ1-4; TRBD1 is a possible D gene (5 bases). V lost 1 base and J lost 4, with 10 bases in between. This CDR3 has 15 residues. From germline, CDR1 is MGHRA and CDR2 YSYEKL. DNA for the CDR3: TGCGCCAGCAGCCAAGTAGAGGGACTTAATGAAAAACTGTTTTTT. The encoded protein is CASSQVEGLNEKLFF.

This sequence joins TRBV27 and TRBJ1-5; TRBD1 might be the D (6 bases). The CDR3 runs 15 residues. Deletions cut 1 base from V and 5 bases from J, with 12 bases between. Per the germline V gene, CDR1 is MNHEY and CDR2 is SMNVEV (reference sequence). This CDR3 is CASSLYGGRDQPQHF. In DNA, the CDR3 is TGTGCCAGCAGTTTATATGGGGGCAGGGATCAGCCCCAGCATTTT.

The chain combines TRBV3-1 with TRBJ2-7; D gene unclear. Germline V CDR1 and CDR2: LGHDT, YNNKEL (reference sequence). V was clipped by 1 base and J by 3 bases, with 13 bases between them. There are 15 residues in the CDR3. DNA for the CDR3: TGTGCCAGCAGCCAAGTTGACGGGTCTAACTACGAGCAGTACTTC. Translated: CASSQVDGSNYEQYF.

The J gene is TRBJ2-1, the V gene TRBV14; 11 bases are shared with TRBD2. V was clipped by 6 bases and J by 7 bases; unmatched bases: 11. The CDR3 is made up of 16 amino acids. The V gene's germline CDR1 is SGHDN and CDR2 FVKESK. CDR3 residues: CASSHHSGGALNEQFF. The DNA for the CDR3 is TGTGCCAGCAGTCATCATAGCGGGGGGGCCTTGAATGAGCAGTTCTTC.

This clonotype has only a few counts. CDR3 coding DNA: TGCAGTGCTAGAGATCCCGGGAGAGCGTACGAGCAGTACTTC. This translates into CSARDPGRAYEQYF. The rearrangement links TRBV20-1 to TRBJ2-7; possibly TRBD2 for D (6 bases). The V gene lost 0 bases and the J gene lost 4 bases, with 13 bases spanning the gap. CDR3 length equals 14 residues. Looked up from germline, CDR1 is DFQATT and CDR2 is SNEGSKA (reference sequence).

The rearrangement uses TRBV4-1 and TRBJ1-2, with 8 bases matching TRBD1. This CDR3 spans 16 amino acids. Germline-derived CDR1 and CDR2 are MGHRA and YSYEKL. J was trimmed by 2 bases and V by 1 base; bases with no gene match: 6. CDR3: CASSQGVDRVNYGYTF. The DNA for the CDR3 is TGCGCCAGCAGCCAAGGGGTGGACAGGGTAAACTATGGCTACACCTTC.

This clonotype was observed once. In DNA form, the CDR3 reads TGCGCCAGCAGCCAAGATCGCGGGGAAAATCAGCCCCAGCATTTT. Its protein product is CASSQDRGENQPQHF. The chain is built from TRBV4-1 and TRBJ1-5; D unresolved. V was shortened by 0 bases and J by 4 bases, with 10 bases between the two germline ends. The CDR3 is 15 residues long. Germline assignment: CDR1 MGHRA and CDR2 YSYEKL.

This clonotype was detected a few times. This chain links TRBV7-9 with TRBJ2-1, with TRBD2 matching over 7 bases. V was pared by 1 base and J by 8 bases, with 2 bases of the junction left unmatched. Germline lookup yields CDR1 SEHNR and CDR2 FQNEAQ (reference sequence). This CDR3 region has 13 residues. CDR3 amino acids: CASSLGGRDEQFF. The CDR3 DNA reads TGTGCCAGCAGCTTAGGCGGGAGAGATGAGCAGTTCTTC.

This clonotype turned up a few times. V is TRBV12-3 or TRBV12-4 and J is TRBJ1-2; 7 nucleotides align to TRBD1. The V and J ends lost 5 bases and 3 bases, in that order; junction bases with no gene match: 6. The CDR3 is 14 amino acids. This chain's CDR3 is CASSTTGDHYGYTF. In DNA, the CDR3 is TGTGCCAGCAGTACCACAGGGGACCACTATGGCTACACCTTC.

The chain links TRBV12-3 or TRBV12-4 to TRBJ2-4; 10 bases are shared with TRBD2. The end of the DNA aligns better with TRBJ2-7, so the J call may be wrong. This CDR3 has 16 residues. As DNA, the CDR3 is TGTGCCAGCAGTTTGAGGCTAGCGGGAGCTTGGTACGAGCAGTACTTC. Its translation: CASSLRLAGAWYEQYF.

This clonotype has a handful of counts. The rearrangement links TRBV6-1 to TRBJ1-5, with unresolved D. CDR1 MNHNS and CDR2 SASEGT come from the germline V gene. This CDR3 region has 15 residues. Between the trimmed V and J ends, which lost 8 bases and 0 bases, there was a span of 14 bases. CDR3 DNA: TGTGCCAGCCTTACCCGGTATTATAGCAATCAGCCCCAGCATTTT. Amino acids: CASLTRYYSNQPQHF.

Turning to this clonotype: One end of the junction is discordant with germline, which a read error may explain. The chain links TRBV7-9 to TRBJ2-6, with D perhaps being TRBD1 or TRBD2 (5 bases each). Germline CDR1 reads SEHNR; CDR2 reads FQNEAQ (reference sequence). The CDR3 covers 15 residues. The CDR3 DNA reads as TGTGCCAGCAGCCCCGTGACCCTCGGGGCCAACGCCCTGACTTTC. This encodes CASSPVTLGANALTF.

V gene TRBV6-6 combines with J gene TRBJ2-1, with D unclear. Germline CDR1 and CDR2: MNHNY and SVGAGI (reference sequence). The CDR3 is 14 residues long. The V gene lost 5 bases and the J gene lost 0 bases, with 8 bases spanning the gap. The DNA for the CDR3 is TGTGCCAGCAGTCGCTCTAGCTCCTACAATGAGCAGTTCTTC. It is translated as CASSRSSSYNEQFF.

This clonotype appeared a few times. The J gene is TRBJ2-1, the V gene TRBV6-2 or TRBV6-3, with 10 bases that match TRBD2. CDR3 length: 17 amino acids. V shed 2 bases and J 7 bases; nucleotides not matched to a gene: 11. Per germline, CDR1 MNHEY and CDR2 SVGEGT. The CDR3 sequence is CASSYLFLAGVSNEQFF. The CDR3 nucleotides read TGTGCCAGCAGTTACCTCTTCCTAGCGGGGGTTTCAAATGAGCAGTTCTTC.

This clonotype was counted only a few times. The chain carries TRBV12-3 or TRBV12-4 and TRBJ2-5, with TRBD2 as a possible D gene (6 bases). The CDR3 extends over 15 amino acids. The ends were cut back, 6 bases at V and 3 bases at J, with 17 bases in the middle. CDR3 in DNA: TGTGCCAGCAGCTTCCGATCGGGCGGGGAAGAGACCCAGTACTTC. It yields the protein CASSFRSGGEETQYF.

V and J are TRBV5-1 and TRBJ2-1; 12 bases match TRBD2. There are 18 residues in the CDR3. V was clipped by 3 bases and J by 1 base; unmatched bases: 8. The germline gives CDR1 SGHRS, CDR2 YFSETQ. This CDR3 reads CASSSGTSGLTSYNEQFF. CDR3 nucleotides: TGCGCCAGCAGCTCCGGGACTAGCGGGCTGACGTCCTACAATGAGCAGTTCTTC.

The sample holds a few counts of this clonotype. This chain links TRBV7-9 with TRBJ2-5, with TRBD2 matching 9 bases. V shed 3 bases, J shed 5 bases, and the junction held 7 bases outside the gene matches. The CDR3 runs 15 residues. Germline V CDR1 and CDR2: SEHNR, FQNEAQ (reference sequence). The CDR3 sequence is CASSFVAGGQETQYF. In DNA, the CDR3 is TGTGCCAGCAGCTTTGTCGCGGGAGGGCAGGAGACCCAGTACTTC. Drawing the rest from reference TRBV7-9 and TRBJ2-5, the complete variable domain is DTGVSQNPRHKITKRGQNVTFRCDPISEHNRLYWYRQTLGQGPEFLTYFQNEAQLEKSRLLSDRFSAERPKGSFSTLEIQRTEQGDSAMYLCASSFVAGGQETQYFGPGTRLLVL.

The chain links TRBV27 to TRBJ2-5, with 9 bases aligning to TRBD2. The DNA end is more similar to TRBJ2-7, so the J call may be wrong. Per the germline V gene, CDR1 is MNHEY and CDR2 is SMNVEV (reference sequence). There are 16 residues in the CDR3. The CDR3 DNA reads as TGTGCCAGCAGCCAAATTGCGGGAGGGCCATTCTACGAGCAGTACTTC. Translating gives CASSQIAGGPFYEQYF.

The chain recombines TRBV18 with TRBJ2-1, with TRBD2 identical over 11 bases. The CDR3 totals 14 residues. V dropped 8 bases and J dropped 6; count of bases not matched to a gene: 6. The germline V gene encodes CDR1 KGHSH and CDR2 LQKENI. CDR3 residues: CASAGTSGGNEQFF. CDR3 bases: TGTGCCAGCGCCGGGACTAGCGGCGGCAATGAGCAGTTCTTC. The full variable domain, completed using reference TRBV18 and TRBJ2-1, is NAGVMQNPRHLVRRRGQEARLRCSPMKGHSHVYWYRQLPEEGLKFMVYLQKENIIDESGMPKERFSAEFPKEGPSILRIQQVVRGDSAAYFCASAGTSGGNEQFFGPGTRLTVL.

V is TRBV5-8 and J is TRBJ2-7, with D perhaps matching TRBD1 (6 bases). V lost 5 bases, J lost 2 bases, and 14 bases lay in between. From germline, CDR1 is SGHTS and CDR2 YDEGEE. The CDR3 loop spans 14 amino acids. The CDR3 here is CASSPGTLAYEQYF. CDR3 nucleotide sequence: TGTGCCAGCAGTCCCGGGACACTGGCCTACGAGCAGTACTTC. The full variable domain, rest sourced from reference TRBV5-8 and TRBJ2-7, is EAGVTQSPTHLIKTRGQQATLRCSPISGHTSVYWYQQALGLGLQFLLWYDEGEERNRGNFPPRFSGRQFPNYSSELNVNALELEDSALYLCASSPGTLAYEQYFGPGTRLTVT.